This T cell receptor beta chain derives from a study of cytomegalovirus exposure and HLA in healthy donors. Broader study findings: In a later analysis, HLA-associated TCR beta chains were more clonally expanded than equally common others.

The CDR3 is 16 residues long. Germline V lookup: CDR1 PRHDT, CDR2 FYEKMQ (reference sequence). This PCR relied on a set of 60 Vbeta primers and 13 Jbeta primers. The repertoire was sequenced with immunoSEQ multiplex PCR; TCRdb's copy has only in-frame clones and lacks some. Here the sample spans approximately 140,000 clones, roughly four fifths being singletons. As concerns this clone: Its antigen is not identified.

This receptor was taken from a man aged 35 to 55 in good health and CMV-seropositive. Sequenced input: PBMCs. The V and J genes are TRBV13 and TRBJ2-5; tentative D call: TRBD2 (6 bases). With the DNA end fitting TRBJ2-7 better, the J assignment may be wrong. The CDR3 region has the DNA TGTGCCAGCAGCTTAAGTAATAGGGGACTCTACTACGAGCAGTACTTC. Encoded protein: CASSLSNRGLYYEQYF.